This TCR beta chain appears in the sequencing data of a study of T cell responses to AZD1222 COVID-19 vaccine. Study-level information: The study pooled second doses at about 4 or about 12 weeks. The study, taken as a whole, reports: Donors were mostly white British, more females; clonal diversity possibly underestimated. Nearly half of unique spike-specific TCRs reportedly avoided B.1.351 and B.1.1.7 mutated regions. Spike-specific TCR breadth and depth grew following two AZD1222 doses.

Germline assignment: CDR1 SEHNR and CDR2 FQNEAQ (reference sequence). CDR3 size: 14 residues. Trimming took off 5 bases at V and 6 bases at J, with 16 bases between the two ends. Of note for this clone: Its antigen is undetermined.

Sequencing was performed with immunoSEQ multiplex PCR; in TCRdb, only in-frame clones are kept and a portion is missing. In the table there are about 110,000 clones, around 92% of which are singletons. The sequence was obtained from an adult in good health. The chain links TRBV7-9 to TRBJ1-2, with D possibly TRBD1 on 5 matching bases. The sequences come from peripheral blood, collected on day 0 of AZD1222 vaccination. The CDR3 sequence: CASSDSPGRHGYTF. The DNA for the CDR3 is TGTGCCAGCAGCGATTCCCCAGGGCGGCATGGCTACACCTTC.